These 29 T cell receptor beta chains were all obtained from the same sample, sequenced in a study of blood T cell repertoires in COVID-19. Using immunoSEQ multiplex PCR, the repertoire was profiled, and TCRdb retains in-frame clones only, with some absent. The table has more than 120,000 clones, approximately 84% seen once. What was sequenced was peripheral blood. These receptors originate from a human donor in a cohort sampled during active COVID-19.

The J gene is TRBJ2-2, the V gene TRBV2; D not certain. The CDR3 has 12 amino acids. V was trimmed by 7 bases and J by 3 bases, leaving 6 bases between them. The germline V gene has CDR1 SNHLY and CDR2 FYNNEI. The chain's CDR3 is CASTPDTGELFF. The CDR3 DNA is TGTGCCAGCACCCCGGACACCGGGGAGCTGTTTTTT.

The V gene is TRBV2, the J gene TRBJ2-7; TRBD2 agrees at 10 bases. V was clipped by 2 bases and J by 0 bases; unmatched bases: 7. Germline assignment: CDR1 SNHLY and CDR2 FYNNEI. This CDR3 region has 17 residues. The CDR3 region has the DNA TGTGCCAGCAGTGAATTTAGCGGGGGGACCGCCTCCTACGAGCAGTACTTC. Protein product: CASSEFSGGTASYEQYF.

This clone was counted once. This sequence joins TRBV10-3 and TRBJ2-3; a weak D match, TRBD1 (6 bases). Trimming removed 1 base from V and 6 bases from J, with 20 bases in between. The CDR3 sequence is 17 residues long. Looked up from germline, CDR1 is ENHRY and CDR2 is SYGVKD. CDR3 sequence: CAISEWGLAGPGDTQYF. The CDR3 bases are TGTGCCATCAGTGAGTGGGGGCTAGCTGGTCCAGGGGATACGCAGTATTTT.

This chain uses TRBV19 with TRBJ2-3; 7 positions match TRBD2. The CDR3 loop spans 17 amino acids. The junction had 11 bases not matched to a gene; V was cut back by 5 bases and J by 0 bases. Germline V gene lookup returns CDR1 LNHDA and CDR2 SQIVND (reference sequence). In DNA form, the CDR3 reads TGTGCCAGTAGTTCAGCCCCCGGGCGGGGGAGCACAGATACGCAGTATTTT. Its protein product is CASSSAPGRGSTDTQYF.

On this clone itself: The sample holds other DNA sequences that translate to the same CDR3. CDR3 in amino acids: CASSLGGGTEAFF. The CDR3, as DNA: TGTGCCAGCAGCTTAGGTGGGGGGACTGAAGCTTTCTTT. The V gene is TRBV7-8, the J gene TRBJ1-1; D possibly corresponds to TRBD1 (5 bases). The V gene lost 1 base and the J gene lost 5 bases, with 8 bases spanning the gap. Germline assignment: CDR1 SGHVS and CDR2 FQNEAQ. CDR3 length: 13 amino acids.

This rearrangement joins TRBV5-4 to TRBJ2-5; a possible D gene is TRBD1 (5 bases). Germline-derived CDR1 and CDR2 are SGHNT and YYREEE (reference sequence). The V end lost 2 bases, the J end lost 4 bases, and 9 bases lay between the germline ends. The CDR3 is 13 residues long. CDR3 loop: CASSFQGTETQYF. Here the CDR3 DNA reads TGTGCCAGCAGCTTTCAGGGAACAGAGACCCAGTACTTC.

The chain combines TRBV11-2 with TRBJ1-1, with TRBD1 matching over 9 bases. V shed 7 bases, J shed 4 bases, and the junction held 7 bases outside the gene matches. This CDR3 is built from 14 residues. Germline V lookup: CDR1 SGHAT, CDR2 FQNNGV. CDR3 DNA sequence: TGTGCCAGCAATCTACAGGGGGCTTCCACTGAAGCTTTCTTT. Amino acids: CASNLQGASTEAFF.

The chain couples TRBV20-1 to TRBJ2-5; maybe TRBD1 (5 bases). The CDR3 covers 10 residues. V lost 6 bases to trimming and J lost 7 bases, with 9 bases between them. Germline CDR1 and CDR2: DFQATT and SNEGSKA (reference sequence). In nucleotides, the CDR3 is TGCAGTGCGCAAAGGGGGACCCAGTACTTC. Protein: CSAQRGTQYF.

In this sample, this clone turned up a few times. The gene calls are TRBV7-3 and TRBJ2-2; D gene ambiguous. CDR3 length: 13 residues. Germline V CDR1 and CDR2: SGHTA, FQGTGA. Trimming left V 2 bases short and J 4 bases short, with 5 bases between. Here the CDR3 reads CASSLLRTGELFF. The CDR3 coding sequence is TGTGCCAGCAGCTTACTACGCACCGGGGAGCTGTTTTTT.

The genes are TRBV4-1 and TRBJ1-1; D is undetermined. The germline V and J ends were trimmed by 0 bases and 0 bases, with 8 bases remaining between them. Germline V gives CDR1 MGHRA, CDR2 YSYEKL. This CDR3 region has 15 residues. CDR3 nucleotide sequence: TGCGCCAGCAGCCAAGATCAAGCCATGAACACTGAAGCTTTCTTT. This translates into CASSQDQAMNTEAFF.

This chain connects TRBV5-4 to TRBJ2-5, with 14 bases aligning to TRBD2. The CDR3 is 18 amino acids. After removal of 3 bases from V and 3 bases from J, the junction contained 10 bases not matched to a gene. Germline-derived CDR1 and CDR2 are SGHNT and YYREEE (reference sequence). The CDR3 reads CASSSGLAGGALKETQYF. The CDR3 DNA follows: TGTGCCAGCAGCTCTGGACTAGCGGGAGGCGCATTAAAAGAGACCCAGTACTTC.

The chain uses TRBV2 and TRBJ1-1; 10 bases are shared with TRBD1. Germline-derived CDR1 and CDR2 are SNHLY and FYNNEI. The CDR3 consists of 15 residues. V was clipped by 4 bases and J by 3 bases; unmatched bases: 5. The CDR3 is CASSVGQGRHTEAFF. CDR3 sequence (DNA): TGTGCCAGCAGTGTGGGACAGGGGAGGCACACTGAAGCTTTCTTT. The full variable domain, completed using reference TRBV2 and TRBJ1-1, is EPEVTQTPSHQVTQMGQEVILRCVPISNHLYFYWYRQILGQKVEFLVSFYNNEISEKSEIFDDQFSVERPDGSNFTLKIRSTKLEDSAMYFCASSVGQGRHTEAFFGQGTRLTVV.

The chain uses TRBV14 and TRBJ1-2; D not resolved. Germline V gene sequence: CDR1 SGHDN, CDR2 FVKESK. V lost 0 bases and J 6 bases, leaving 20 bases between the germline ends. This CDR3 region has 17 residues. The CDR3 DNA follows: TGTGCCAGCAGCCAAGATGAGGGAGGGAGTAAGGTGAATGGCTACACCTTC. This translates into CASSQDEGGSKVNGYTF.

This clone was observed once. This chain connects TRBV5-5 to TRBJ2-7, with 7 bases aligning to TRBD2. The CDR3 sequence is 14 residues long. V shed 0 bases, J shed 7 bases, and the junction held 7 bases outside the gene matches. The germline V gene has CDR1 SGHKS and CDR2 YYEKEE (reference sequence). The CDR3 sequence: CASSLEVGGREQYF. The CDR3 nucleotides are TGTGCCAGCAGCTTGGAGGTGGGGGGGAGAGAGCAGTACTTC.

The chain combines TRBV5-6 with TRBJ2-1, with 10 bases matching TRBD1. Germline lookup yields CDR1 SGHDT and CDR2 YYEEEE. V lost 6 bases and J lost 5; bases outside the gene matches: 11. The CDR3 contains 16 residues. The CDR3 bases are TGTGCCAGCACCAAGGACAGGGGGACGTTGGACAATGAGCAGTTCTTC. Amino acid sequence: CASTKDRGTLDNEQFF.

J is TRBJ2-1 and V is TRBV7-3; 15 nucleotides align to TRBD2. The J segment lost 7 bases and the V segment lost 5 bases, leaving 18 bases of the junction unmatched. The CDR3 has 20 amino acids. Germline V CDR1 and CDR2: SGHTA, FQGTGA. CDR3: CASSQISPGLAGGPGNEQFF. Here the CDR3 DNA reads TGTGCCAGCAGCCAAATATCACCCGGACTAGCGGGAGGGCCGGGTAATGAGCAGTTCTTC.

In its sample, this clone was seen a few times. This chain joins TRBV4-1 and TRBJ2-1; 9 bases fit TRBD1. This CDR3 comprises 18 residues. Germline V gene data show CDR1 as MGHRA and CDR2 as YSYEKL. The trim removed 0 bases at V and 6 bases at J, leaving 12 bases unmatched. The CDR3 coding sequence is TGCGCCAGCAGCCAAGATTTCGGCACAGGGGGCGCTGGCAATGAGCAGTTCTTC. Its translation is CASSQDFGTGGAGNEQFF.

V and J are TRBV27 and TRBJ1-5; possible D gene TRBD1, 6 bases. The length of the CDR3 is 15 residues. Looked up from germline, CDR1 is MNHEY and CDR2 is SMNVEV (reference sequence). The V gene lost 3 bases and the J gene lost 1 base, with 10 bases spanning the gap. DNA for the CDR3: TGTGCCAGCAGTTTGGTGCAGGGGAGCAATCAGCCCCAGCATTTT. It codes for CASSLVQGSNQPQHF.

This chain joins TRBV21-1 and TRBJ2-7; the table's D call of TRBD1 was not tested on the DNA. TRBV21-1 is labeled a pseudogene. CDR3 size: 15 residues. CDR3 nucleotide sequence: TGTGCCAGCAGCAAATACCCCCGACAGGCAAGATGGCAGTACTTC. This gives the protein CASSKYPRQARWQYF.

This chain joins TRBV7-8 and TRBJ2-2; tentatively, D is TRBD2 (5 bases). V shed 5 bases and J shed 5 bases, with 12 bases lying between them. Germline V gene data show CDR1 as SGHVS and CDR2 as FQNEAQ. The length of the CDR3 is 14 residues. CDR3 in amino acids: CASSRSRDTGELFF. The CDR3 DNA follows: TGTGCCAGCAGCCGATCTCGGGATACCGGGGAGCTGTTTTTT.

Comments on this clone: One end of the junction does not line up with germline, which may come from a read error. The J gene is TRBJ2-2, the V gene TRBV10-2, with 7 bases fitting TRBD1. The CDR3 is 14 residues long. The germline V gene encodes CDR1 WSHSY and CDR2 SAAADI. The CDR3 region has the DNA TGCGCCACCCATTGGACAGGCGATCACCGGGGAGCTGTTTTT. Translated: CATHWTGDHRGAVF.

This clone was found a few times. The gene calls are TRBV6-6 and TRBJ1-5; the match to TRBD1 covers 10 bases. Trimming cost V 7 bases and J 2 bases; bases outside gene matches: 5. The CDR3 contains 15 residues. The germline CDR1 and CDR2 sequences are MNHNY and SVGAGI (reference sequence). CDR3 amino acids: CASNTGTGGNQPQHF. CDR3 DNA sequence: TGTGCCAGCAACACTGGGACAGGGGGCAATCAGCCCCAGCATTTT.

This clone occurred once. The CDR3 bases are TGTGCCAGTAGGTCAGGGATGAACACTGAAGCTTTCTTT. The encoded protein is CASRSGMNTEAFF. The chain carries TRBV19 and TRBJ1-1, with D possibly TRBD1 on 5 matching bases. CDR1 is LNHDA and CDR2 is SQIVND in the germline V gene (reference sequence). The CDR3 covers 13 residues. The V gene lost 6 bases and the J gene lost 0 bases, with 8 bases spanning the gap.

CDR3 bases: TGTGCCAGCAGGGAGGGTATGGACTATGGCTACACCTTC. As protein: CASREGMDYGYTF. The genes are TRBV2 and TRBJ1-2; D gene unclear. The length of the CDR3 is 13 residues. Germline CDR1 reads SNHLY; CDR2 reads FYNNEI. V was shortened by 6 bases and J by 3 bases, with 11 bases between the two germline ends.

The CDR3 nucleotides are TGTGCCAGCACCAACTACCCCGGGAGCGGGGGGGTCGCAGATACGCAGTATTTT. Its translation is CASTNYPGSGGVADTQYF. The chain is built from TRBV28 and TRBJ2-3, with 10 bases lining up with TRBD2. The junction had 17 bases not matched to a gene; V was cut back by 7 bases and J by 4 bases. The CDR3 is 18 residues long. CDR1 and CDR2 (germline): MDHEN, SYDVKM.

This sequence joins TRBV30 and TRBJ1-1, with D unclear. V was trimmed by 5 bases and J by 1 base, leaving 11 bases between them. The germline V gene has CDR1 GTSNPN and CDR2 SVGIG (reference sequence). The CDR3 is made up of 13 amino acids. The CDR3 loop reads CAWGGIGNTEAFF. CDR3 coding DNA: TGTGCCTGGGGCGGGATCGGGAACACTGAAGCTTTCTTT.

This rearrangement joins TRBV2 to TRBJ2-3; 11 positions agree with TRBD2. The CDR3 covers 16 residues. With V trimmed by 8 bases and J by 0 bases, 7 bases remained unmatched. Germline CDR1 reads SNHLY; CDR2 reads FYNNEI. The CDR3 nucleotides are TGTGCCAGCTTAGCGGGAGGGTCCTTAAGCACAGATACGCAGTATTTT. Its protein product is CASLAGGSLSTDTQYF.

The CDR3 spells CASSLSRRATDTQYF. CDR3 in DNA: TGTGCCAGCAGTTTATCGCGGCGGGCAACAGATACGCAGTATTTT. The chain employs TRBV27 and TRBJ2-3; a possible D gene is TRBD2 (5 bases). Germline-derived CDR1 and CDR2 are MNHEY and SMNVEV (reference sequence). CDR3 length: 15 amino acids. V was trimmed by 0 bases and J by 3 bases, leaving 10 bases between them.

V is TRBV20-1 and J is TRBJ2-3, with D unresolved. The CDR3 has 11 amino acids. With 0 bases removed from V and 5 bases from J, the gap between germline ends came to 3 bases. The V gene's germline CDR1 is DFQATT and CDR2 SNEGSKA (reference sequence). The CDR3 here is CSARDLDTQYF. In nucleotides, the CDR3 is TGCAGTGCTAGAGATCTAGATACGCAGTATTTT.